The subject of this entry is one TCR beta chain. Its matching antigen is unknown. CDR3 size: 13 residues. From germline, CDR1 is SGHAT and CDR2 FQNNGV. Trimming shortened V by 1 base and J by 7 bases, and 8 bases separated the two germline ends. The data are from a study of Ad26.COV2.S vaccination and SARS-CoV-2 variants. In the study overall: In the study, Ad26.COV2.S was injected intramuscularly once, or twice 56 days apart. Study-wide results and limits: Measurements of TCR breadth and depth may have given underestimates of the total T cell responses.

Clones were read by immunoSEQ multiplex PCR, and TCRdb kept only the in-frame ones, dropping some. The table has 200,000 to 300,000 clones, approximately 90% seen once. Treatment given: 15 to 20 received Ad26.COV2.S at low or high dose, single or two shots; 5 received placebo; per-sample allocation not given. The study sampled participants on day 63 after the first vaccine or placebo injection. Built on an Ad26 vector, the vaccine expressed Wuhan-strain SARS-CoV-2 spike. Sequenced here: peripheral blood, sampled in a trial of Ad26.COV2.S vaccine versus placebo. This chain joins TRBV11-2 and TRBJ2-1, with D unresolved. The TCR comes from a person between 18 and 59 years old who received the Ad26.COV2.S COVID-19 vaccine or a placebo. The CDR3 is CASSLGSGNEQFF. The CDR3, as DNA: TGTGCCAGCAGCTTAGGATCCGGGAATGAGCAGTTCTTC.